This is a list of T cell receptor beta chains from one sample in a study of early T cells in non-severe SARS-CoV-2 infection. TCRdb recomputed calls from the 5' RACE reads with MiXCR, one row per CDR3 protein. The sample holds under 60,000 distinct CDR3 sequences, about 10% seen once. Sequencing was performed on whole blood. Source of these receptors: an adult who was a healthcare worker with PCR-confirmed SARS-CoV-2 infection or an uninfected control (not recorded which). The CDR3 runs from the conserved cysteine through the conserved F or W. The D gene is left open where the match is weak. Rows may omit the clone size; those that give it use once, few, many or a size class.

DNA: TGTGCCAGCAGCCCCTTTGGGGGGAATCTTTGGGGCTACACCTTC
CDR3: CASSPFGGNLWGYTF
size: few
J: TRBJ1-2
D: .
V: TRBV7-2

DNA: TGTGCCAGCAGTGACTATCGTGGACGCTCGAACACCGGGGAGCTGTTTTTT
CDR3: CASSDYRGRSNTGELFF
size: few
J: TRBJ2-2
D: .
V: TRBV2

DNA: TGTGCCAGCAGGCGGATGGGGGATGGTCAGCCCCAGCATTTT
CDR3: CASRRMGDGQPQHF
size: many
J: TRBJ1-5
D: .
V: TRBV12-3/TRBV12-4

DNA: TGTGCCAGCAGCCCCAGAGCAGGGAGCTCCTACGAGCAGTACTTC
CDR3: CASSPRAGSSYEQYF
size: many
J: TRBJ2-7
D: .
V: TRBV7-6

DNA: TGTGCCAGCAGTGAAGTATTGCTGGGAAAACTGTTTTTT
CDR3: CASSEVLLGKLFF
size: few
J: TRBJ1-4
D: .
V: TRBV2

DNA: TGTGCCAGCAGCGTAGAAGGGGCAAGCGGGGAGCTGTTTTTT
CDR3: CASSVEGASGELFF
size: .
J: TRBJ2-2
D: .
V: TRBV9

DNA: TGCAGTGCTAGACGGTGGGACACTGAAGCTTTCTTT
CDR3: CSARRWDTEAFF
size: many
J: TRBJ1-1
D: .
V: TRBV20-1

DNA: TGTGCCTGGAGTGGGCAGGGGAGAGGCTCTGAAGCTTTCTTT
CDR3: CAWSGQGRGSEAFF
size: many
J: TRBJ1-1
D: .
V: TRBV30

DNA: TGCAGCGTTGCGGCCAGCTCCTACGAGCAGTACTTC
CDR3: CSVAASSYEQYF
size: .
J: TRBJ2-7
D: .
V: TRBV29-1

DNA: TGTGCCAGCAGCTCCCTTGGGGGACAGGGGATTAGGACCGGGGAGCTGTTTTTT
CDR3: CASSSLGGQGIRTGELFF
size: .
J: TRBJ2-2
D: TRBD1
V: TRBV6-5

DNA: TGTGCCAGCAGCTACCTAGCGGGAGTGGGCAATGAGCAGTTCTTC
CDR3: CASSYLAGVGNEQFF
size: few
J: TRBJ2-1
D: TRBD2
V: TRBV12-3/TRBV12-4

DNA: TGTGCCAGCAGCGCGCTCGGGCGGGGGGACACAGATACGCAGTATTTT
CDR3: CASSALGRGDTDTQYF
size: many
J: TRBJ2-3
D: TRBD2
V: TRBV9

DNA: TGTGCTAGTGGTTTCTCGGAGCTGAACTACGAGCAGTACTTC
CDR3: CASGFSELNYEQYF
size: .
J: TRBJ2-7
D: .
V: TRBV12-5

DNA: TGTGCCAGCAGTCCGTTGGACAGGGGGCTTTTGAGGGATGGCTACACCTTC
CDR3: CASSPLDRGLLRDGYTF
size: many
J: TRBJ1-2
D: TRBD1
V: TRBV27

DNA: TGCAGTGCCACAGACAACTCTGGGGCCAACGTCCTGACTTTC
CDR3: CSATDNSGANVLTF
size: .
J: TRBJ2-6
D: .
V: TRBV20-1

DNA: TGTGCCAGCAGCCTTCCTGGGGCCAACGTCCTGACTTTC
CDR3: CASSLPGANVLTF
size: few
J: TRBJ2-6
D: .
V: TRBV11-2

DNA: TGCGCCAGCAGCCAAGGTGTCTCCCCGAGGGAGACCCAGTACTTC
CDR3: CASSQGVSPRETQYF
size: medium-sized
J: TRBJ2-5
D: .
V: TRBV4-3

DNA: TGTGCCACCAGTGGCGGCCAGGGAGTGAGTGAGCAGTTCTTC
CDR3: CATSGGQGVSEQFF
size: few
J: TRBJ2-1
D: .
V: TRBV24-1

DNA: TGCGCCAGCAGCGAAACCCCGGGGGGTGAGCAGTTCTTC
CDR3: CASSETPGGEQFF
size: .
J: TRBJ2-1
D: TRBD2
V: TRBV10-1

DNA: TGTGCCAGCAGCGTAGTGGGACTAGCGGGGGGGCGTGATACGCAGTATTTT
CDR3: CASSVVGLAGGRDTQYF
size: few
J: TRBJ2-3
D: TRBD2
V: TRBV9

DNA: TGCGCCAGCAGGTCCGGAACACAAGAGACCCAGTACTTC
CDR3: CASRSGTQETQYF
size: .
J: TRBJ2-5
D: .
V: TRBV5-1

DNA: TGTGCCAGCGGCTTCGGACAGCCCTCCTACAATGAGCAGTTCTTC
CDR3: CASGFGQPSYNEQFF
size: many
J: TRBJ2-1
D: .
V: TRBV27

DNA: TGTGCCAGCGGACTCTCTGGGGCCAACGTCCTGACTTTC
CDR3: CASGLSGANVLTF
size: many
J: TRBJ2-6
D: .
V: TRBV2

DNA: TGCGCCAGCAGCCAGGGCGGGACGCCCCTCGTTGAGCAGTTCTTC
CDR3: CASSQGGTPLVEQFF
size: .
J: TRBJ2-1
D: .
V: TRBV4-1

DNA: TGTGCCAGCAGCCAGACTTTGTACGAGCAGTACTTC
CDR3: CASSQTLYEQYF
size: .
J: TRBJ2-7
D: .
V: TRBV25-1

DNA: TGTGCCAGCAGTTTAAAGGTTGAGCAGTTCTTC
CDR3: CASSLKVEQFF
size: .
J: TRBJ2-1
D: .
V: TRBV12-3/TRBV12-4

DNA: TGTGCCAGTAGTAAGGGCCGGCAGTATGGCTACACCTTC
CDR3: CASSKGRQYGYTF
size: few
J: TRBJ1-2
D: .
V: TRBV19

DNA: TGCGCCAGCAGCCGGGGAGACAGGGGGCTTCTTAATGAGCAGTTCTTC
CDR3: CASSRGDRGLLNEQFF
size: many
J: TRBJ2-1
D: TRBD1
V: TRBV4-3

DNA: TGTGCCAGCAGCTTCGGGGGACAAAGTTACGAGCAGTACTTC
CDR3: CASSFGGQSYEQYF
size: .
J: TRBJ2-7
D: .
V: TRBV7-9

DNA: TGTGCCAGCAGCGCGCTAGCGGGGGGCACCGGGGAGCTGTTTTTT
CDR3: CASSALAGGTGELFF
size: few
J: TRBJ2-2
D: TRBD2
V: TRBV11-2

DNA: TGTGCCAGCAGCTTAGTTCGGGGCCCGACAAACATTCAGTACTTC
CDR3: CASSLVRGPTNIQYF
size: .
J: TRBJ2-4
D: .
V: TRBV7-2

DNA: TGTGCCAGCAGTGAAGCGGTCCCTCCCTACGAGCAGTACTTC
CDR3: CASSEAVPPYEQYF
size: many
J: TRBJ2-7
D: .
V: TRBV2

DNA: TGTGCCATCAGTGAGGGGGCAGACGAGACCCAGTACTTC
CDR3: CAISEGADETQYF
size: many
J: TRBJ2-5
D: .
V: TRBV10-3

DNA: TGTGCCAGCAGTTTTGGGGGCTATGAGCAGTTCTTC
CDR3: CASSFGGYEQFF
size: many
J: TRBJ2-1
D: .
V: TRBV12-3/TRBV12-4

DNA: TGTGCCAGCAGTAAAAGCGGGGGGTACTACAATGAGCAGTTCTTC
CDR3: CASSKSGGYYNEQFF
size: many
J: TRBJ2-1
D: TRBD2
V: TRBV6-6

DNA: TGTGCCAGCAGCTCCGACGGGACAGGAAACTATGGCTACACCTTC
CDR3: CASSSDGTGNYGYTF
size: few
J: TRBJ1-2
D: TRBD1
V: TRBV13

DNA: TGCAGCGTTGAACAGGGTTATGGCTACACCTTC
CDR3: CSVEQGYGYTF
size: .
J: TRBJ1-2
D: .
V: TRBV29-1

DNA: TGTGCCAGCAGCCGCGCGGTGGAGACCCAGTACTTC
CDR3: CASSRAVETQYF
size: .
J: TRBJ2-5
D: .
V: TRBV3-1

DNA: TGCGCCAGCAGCTTACAGCATAGAGTAGAGACCCAGTACTTC
CDR3: CASSLQHRVETQYF
size: many
J: TRBJ2-5
D: .
V: TRBV5-1

DNA: TGCAGTGCTAGAGATAGGAAAACGTCTGGGGCCAAAAACATTCAGTACTTC
CDR3: CSARDRKTSGAKNIQYF
size: many
J: TRBJ2-4
D: .
V: TRBV20-1

DNA: TGTGCCAGCAGTGGGGATTCCCGAGGGCGGGACACCACAGATACGCAGTATTTT
CDR3: CASSGDSRGRDTTDTQYF
size: many
J: TRBJ2-3
D: .
V: TRBV12-3/TRBV12-4

DNA: TGCAGTGCGACCCCCCGGGTCGAGTCCTACGAGCAGTACTTC
CDR3: CSATPRVESYEQYF
size: .
J: TRBJ2-7
D: .
V: TRBV20-1

DNA: TGTGCCAGCTCGCCCAGGGGGACATCTCTTTTCCCCCTCCACTTT
CDR3: CASSPRGTSLFPLHF
size: many
J: TRBJ1-6
D: TRBD1
V: TRBV18

DNA: TGTGCCAGCAGCCAAGACCGTCGGGGCGAGCAGTACTTC
CDR3: CASSQDRRGEQYF
size: many
J: TRBJ2-7
D: .
V: TRBV3-1

DNA: TGCAGTGCTAGTGTGGCTTCCTACGAGCAGTACTTC
CDR3: CSASVASYEQYF
size: few
J: TRBJ2-7
D: .
V: TRBV20-1

DNA: TGTGCCAGCAGCCAAGTGGGTGATACGCAGTATTTT
CDR3: CASSQVGDTQYF
size: many
J: TRBJ2-3
D: .
V: TRBV3-1

DNA: TGCAGCGTTGGGGAGGATGAGCAGTTCTTC
CDR3: CSVGEDEQFF
size: .
J: TRBJ2-1
D: .
V: TRBV29-1

DNA: TGTGCCAGCAGTCTAGTCGCGAACACCATATATTTT
CDR3: CASSLVANTIYF
size: many
J: TRBJ1-3
D: .
V: TRBV12-3/TRBV12-4

DNA: TGTGCCAGCAGTCGACCCTCAACTTCCGAGCAGTACTTC
CDR3: CASSRPSTSEQYF
size: .
J: TRBJ2-7
D: .
V: TRBV6-6

DNA: TGCAGCGCCCGACGCCTGGGGAGGAACACCGGGGAGCTGTTTTTT
CDR3: CSARRLGRNTGELFF
size: .
J: TRBJ2-2
D: .
V: TRBV29-1

DNA: TGCGCCAGCAGCTTGCAGGGGCCCCATAATTCACCCCTCCACTTT
CDR3: CASSLQGPHNSPLHF
size: once
J: TRBJ1-6
D: .
V: TRBV5-1

DNA: TGTGCCAGCAGTTACTCGACCGCTTTCTTT
CDR3: CASSYSTAFF
size: many
J: TRBJ1-1
D: .
V: TRBV6-6

DNA: TGTGCCAGCAGAAGGACAGGGGAGACCCAGTACTTC
CDR3: CASRRTGETQYF
size: .
J: TRBJ2-5
D: TRBD1
V: TRBV7-6